In this sample, the clone carrying this T cell receptor (beta chain) turned up a few times. Its antigen is currently unknown. Time point indicated: patch test 1, 2 weeks after DPC sensitization. Regarding treatment: therapeutic diphenylcyclopropenone sensitization with weekly scalp DPC. The donor pool consisted of alopecia patients aged 18 to 70 years, considered suitable for DPC. Someone pulled total RNA out of unfractionated whole blood. These data come from a study of human T cells and chemical hapten exposure. Germline-derived CDR1 and CDR2 are MNHEY and SVGAGI. V was clipped by 6 bases and J by 6 bases, with 6 bases between them. The CDR3 covers 11 residues. Study outcomes and limitations: Significantly more large CDR3 similarity clusters were formed by expanded TCRs than by controls.

TCRdb analysed the RACE reads with MiXCR anew, one entry per CDR3 protein. The top ten hold 0.92% of the sample, which has around 120,000 distinct CDR3 sequences, roughly 13% seen once. This TCR came from a man between 18 and 29 years old with alopecia areata. Some clones in this sample may be carry-over from other donors' samples. This sequence joins TRBV6-5 and TRBJ2-1; no firm D call. Sequenced material: whole blood, taken in connection with sensitization to the hapten diphenylcyclopropenone (DPC). CDR3 in DNA: TGTGCCAGCAGCGTGGCCAATGAGCAGTTCTTC. This translates into CASSVANEQFF.